The 27 T cell receptor beta chains below come from one sample, sequenced in a study of T cell changes during pregnancy in multiple sclerosis. Assay: immunoSEQ multiplex PCR; the TCRdb copy retains only in-frame clones and omits some. The sample yields 50,000 to 60,000 clones, around 89% seen once. Sample: peripheral blood, taken after pregnancy. Receptors were obtained from a female donor with multiple sclerosis, enrolled in a pregnancy study.

The chain is built from TRBV4-3 and TRBJ2-7; 10 bases match TRBD2. The germline CDR1 and CDR2 sequences are LGHNA and YSLEER. This CDR3 comprises 18 residues. V shed 1 base and J 1 base; nucleotides not matched to a gene: 10. The CDR3 DNA sequence: TGCGCCAGCAGCCAAGGGCTAGCGGGGGTTACTGAATCCTACGAGCAGTACTTC. Its protein product is CASSQGLAGVTESYEQYF.

The V call is TRBV6-1, the J call TRBJ2-7; 8 positions agree with TRBD1. This CDR3 spans 15 amino acids. Germline values: CDR1 MNHNS, CDR2 SASEGT. Trimming took 0 bases from V and 2 from J; bases not matched to a gene: 3. Here the CDR3 reads CASSEAGTGAYEQYF. CDR3 nucleotide sequence: TGTGCCAGCAGTGAAGCGGGGACAGGCGCCTACGAGCAGTACTTC.

This chain connects TRBV7-9 to TRBJ1-2, with D perhaps TRBD1 (6 bases). V shed 4 bases and J shed 8 bases, with 20 bases lying between them. Germline V lookup: CDR1 SEHNR, CDR2 FQNEAQ (reference sequence). The CDR3 has 15 residues. The CDR3 DNA reads as TGTGCCAGCAGCTCGGTACAGGGTTCCGCCGAGGGCTACACCTTC. This sequence encodes CASSSVQGSAEGYTF.

The chain links TRBV7-9 to TRBJ1-1; possible D gene TRBD1, 6 bases. The CDR3 is 16 amino acids. Germline CDR1 and CDR2: SEHNR and FQNEAQ (reference sequence). V lost 1 base and J 4 bases, leaving 16 bases between the germline ends. The CDR3 nucleotides read TGTGCCAGCAGCTTAGGAGCTTACAGGGAGGGCACTGAAGCTTTCTTT. Translating gives CASSLGAYREGTEAFF.

The chain joins TRBV2 to TRBJ2-7, with 11 bases matching TRBD2. The CDR3 is 12 amino acids. The germline CDR1 and CDR2 sequences are SNHLY and FYNNEI. V lost 6 bases to trimming and J lost 6 bases; unmatched junction nucleotides: 1. The CDR3 here is CASSGLAGEQYF. CDR3 sequence (DNA): TGTGCCAGCAGCGGACTAGCGGGCGAGCAGTACTTC.

The CDR3 DNA reads as TGTGCCAGCAGCCGGGGGGGAAACCAGCCCCAGCATTTT. It translates to CASSRGGNQPQHF. The chain recombines TRBV7-2 with TRBJ1-5; maybe TRBD1 (5 bases). CDR1 is SGHTA and CDR2 is FQGNSA in the germline V gene. This CDR3 has 13 residues. Trimming shortened V by 5 bases and J by 7 bases, and 12 bases separated the two germline ends.

The gene calls are TRBV18 and TRBJ2-7, with D possibly TRBD2 on 5 matching bases. The germline gives CDR1 KGHSH, CDR2 LQKENI. This CDR3 contains 14 residues. V was shortened by 6 bases and J by 4 bases, with 16 bases between the two germline ends. CDR3 DNA: TGTGCCAGCTCCACAGCACTCCGAGGGTACGAGCAGTACTTC. Protein: CASSTALRGYEQYF.

The rearrangement uses TRBV19 and TRBJ2-5; 12 bases are a match to TRBD2. Germline-derived CDR1 and CDR2 are LNHDA and SQIVND (reference sequence). The J segment lost 5 bases and the V segment lost 5 bases, leaving 15 bases of the junction unmatched. The CDR3 is made up of 18 amino acids. CDR3 protein: CASSEGASGGAGGETQYF. CDR3 bases: TGTGCCAGTAGTGAGGGGGCTAGCGGGGGGGCTGGCGGGGAGACCCAGTACTTC.

This chain connects TRBV30 to TRBJ1-1; D ambiguous. The CDR3 is 13 residues long. Germline V gene lookup returns CDR1 GTSNPN and CDR2 SVGIG (reference sequence). Trimming removed 4 bases at V and 0 bases at J, with 9 bases between. The CDR3 DNA is TGTGCCTGGACCCACGGGGTGAACACTGAAGCTTTCTTT. It is translated as CAWTHGVNTEAFF.

This clone has just one count. This chain joins TRBV10-3 and TRBJ2-1; D possibly corresponds to TRBD1 (6 bases). V gave up 4 bases and J gave up 0 bases, with 10 bases separating them. The CDR3 loop spans 15 amino acids. Looked up from germline, CDR1 is ENHRY and CDR2 is SYGVKD. CDR3 nucleotides: TGTGCCATCAGTGCGGCAGGGGCCTCCTACAATGAGCAGTTCTTC. Translated: CAISAAGASYNEQFF.

This rearrangement joins TRBV6-1 to TRBJ1-1; weak D call: TRBD1 (6 bases). Germline V CDR1 and CDR2: MNHNS, SASEGT. CDR3 length equals 13 residues. Deletions cut 2 bases from V and 5 bases from J, with 9 bases between. The CDR3 region is CASSEMGTTEAFF. The CDR3 DNA follows: TGTGCCAGCAGTGAAATGGGGACAACTGAAGCTTTCTTT.

The chain carries TRBV6-6 and TRBJ2-3; 11 nucleotides line up with TRBD2. The CDR3 runs to 15 residues. The germline CDR1 and CDR2 sequences are MNHNY and SVGAGI (reference sequence). The V segment lost 9 bases and the J segment 4 bases; nucleotides outside the gene matches: 9. The CDR3 nucleotides are TGTGCCAGTTCCCTTAGCGGGGGGGCGTCAGATACGCAGTATTTT. Protein sequence: CASSLSGGASDTQYF.

This chain links TRBV5-6 with TRBJ2-6; D perhaps matches TRBD2 (5 bases). V lost 4 bases and J lost 0, with 14 bases in between. CDR3 length equals 17 residues. CDR1 is SGHDT and CDR2 is YYEEEE in the germline V gene. The CDR3 nucleotides read TGTGCCAGCAGCGCGAGCGGCGGATACTCTGGGGCCAACGTCCTGACTTTC. This encodes CASSASGGYSGANVLTF.

This sequence joins TRBV7-9 and TRBJ2-7; D ambiguous. CDR1 SEHNR and CDR2 FQNEAQ come from the germline V gene (reference sequence). The CDR3 extends over 14 amino acids. V dropped 5 bases and J dropped 2 bases, with 13 bases sitting between them. CDR3 DNA: TGTGCCAGCAGCCAGGTCACGAAGGCCTACGAGCAGTACTTC. This translates into CASSQVTKAYEQYF.

The genes are TRBV9 and TRBJ2-3; D possibly corresponds to TRBD1 (5 bases). Trimming pared 0 bases from V and 1 base from J, leaving 9 bases between. CDR3 length equals 15 residues. The germline V gene has CDR1 SGDLS and CDR2 YYNGEE. Written as DNA, the CDR3 is TGTGCCAGCAGCGTAGCTGGGGCTCGCACAGATACGCAGTATTTT. This codes for CASSVAGARTDTQYF. The entire variable domain, with the rest obtained from reference TRBV9 and TRBJ2-3, is as follows: DSGVTQTPKHLITATGQRVTLRCSPRSGDLSVYWYQQSLDQGLQFLIQYYNGEERAKGNILERFSAQQFPDLHSELNLSSLELGDSALYFCASSVAGARTDTQYFGPGTRLTVL.

In DNA, the CDR3 is TGTGCCTGGAGTGTACGGGACAGTCCTGTGTTGTTTTTT. Translated: CAWSVRDSPVLFF. V gene TRBV30 combines with J gene TRBJ1-4, with TRBD1 identical over 7 bases. Losses at the gene ends were 0 bases for V and 15 bases for J; bases not matched to a gene: 10. CDR3 length: 13 amino acids. CDR1 is GTSNPN and CDR2 is SVGIG in the germline V gene (reference sequence).

This clone has only a few counts. CDR3 coding DNA: TGTGCCAGCAGCTGGGGCGGGGGCTGGCAGCCCCAGCATTTT. Protein: CASSWGGGWQPQHF. The chain uses TRBV7-8 and TRBJ1-5; tentatively, D is TRBD1 (6 bases). CDR1 is SGHVS, CDR2 FQNEAQ, per germline. Trimming pared 4 bases from V and 7 bases from J, leaving 14 bases between. This CDR3 comprises 14 residues.

This chain uses TRBV7-9 with TRBJ1-4; weak D call: TRBD1 (6 bases). Per the germline V gene, CDR1 is SEHNR and CDR2 is FQNEAQ (reference sequence). V lost 5 bases to trimming and J lost 8 bases, with 21 bases between them. The CDR3 sequence is 16 residues long. CDR3: CASSSGTSPWGEKLFF. CDR3 in DNA: TGTGCCAGCAGCAGCGGGACATCGCCCTGGGGAGAAAAACTGTTTTTT.

This sequence joins TRBV6-6 and TRBJ2-7; 7 positions match TRBD1. V shed 6 bases, J shed 5 bases, and the junction held 13 bases outside the gene matches. The CDR3 consists of 15 residues. Germline V gene data show CDR1 as MNHNY and CDR2 as SVGAGI (reference sequence). The CDR3 spells CASSDRQGESDEQYF. The DNA for the CDR3 is TGTGCCAGCAGCGACCGACAGGGCGAGTCGGACGAGCAGTACTTC.

The CDR3: CASGFRTGGMTNYGYTF. CDR3 coding DNA: TGTGCTAGTGGTTTTCGGACAGGCGGAATGACTAACTATGGCTACACCTTC. V usage is TRBV12-5 and J usage is TRBJ1-2, with 7 bases that match TRBD1. V trimming: 3 bases; J trimming: 0 bases; junction bases outside the gene matches: 10. The CDR3 runs to 17 residues. The germline V gene encodes CDR1 LGHNT and CDR2 FRNRAP.

The chain joins TRBV16 to TRBJ2-5; unclear D gene. CDR3 size: 14 residues. Germline V lookup: CDR1 KGHSY, CDR2 FQNENV. Between the trimmed V and J ends, which lost 0 bases and 5 bases, there was a span of 10 bases. In nucleotides, the CDR3 is TGTGCCAGCAGCCAATCCCATCGCGGCGAGACCCAGTACTTC. This sequence encodes CASSQSHRGETQYF.

The chain recombines TRBV6-1 with TRBJ2-7; TRBD2 agrees at 8 bases. V was pared by 8 bases and J by 3 bases, with 6 bases of the junction left unmatched. The CDR3 length is 13 residues. Germline CDR1 MNHNS, CDR2 SASEGT. Here the CDR3 reads CASGTGGGYEQYF. In DNA, the CDR3 is TGTGCCAGCGGCACGGGGGGGGGCTACGAGCAGTACTTC.

The CDR3 DNA reads TGTGCCAGCAGCGCTGGGCTAGCGGGGGTATATGAGCAGTTCTTC. It yields the protein CASSAGLAGVYEQFF. The V gene is TRBV9, the J gene TRBJ2-1; 10 bases map to TRBD2. Losses at the gene ends were 3 bases for V and 8 bases for J; bases not matched to a gene: 8. Germline CDR1 is SGDLS and CDR2 is YYNGEE. The CDR3 is 15 amino acids.

The chain recombines TRBV30 with TRBJ1-2; D is uncertain. Deletions cut 1 base from V and 4 bases from J, with 7 bases between. The CDR3 contains 12 residues. Germline assignment: CDR1 GTSNPN and CDR2 SVGIG (reference sequence). The CDR3 DNA reads as TGTGCCTGGAGTGCTGACTTCTATGGCTACACCTTC. Protein product: CAWSADFYGYTF.

This clone has more than one count but fewer than ten. The chain links TRBV5-1 to TRBJ2-3; weak D call: TRBD2 (6 bases). Trimming removed 0 bases at V and 1 base at J, with 9 bases between. CDR1 and CDR2 from the germline V gene are SGHRS and YFSETQ. This CDR3 is 15 amino acids long. CDR3 in amino acids: CASSLEVAGTDTQYF. The CDR3 coding sequence is TGCGCCAGCAGCTTGGAAGTAGCGGGCACAGATACGCAGTATTTT.

The rearrangement joins TRBV5-4 to TRBJ1-5, with D possibly matching TRBD1 (5 bases). CDR1 is SGHNT and CDR2 is YYREEE in the germline V gene (reference sequence). The CDR3 totals 13 residues. Trimming took 4 bases from V and 4 from J, leaving 9 bases between them. The CDR3 sequence is CASSLDSNQPQHF. The CDR3 DNA follows: TGTGCCAGCAGCCTAGACAGTAATCAGCCCCAGCATTTT.

CDR3 bases: TGTGCCAGCTCACGACAGGGTTTGATCAATCAGCCCCAGCATTTT. Its protein product is CASSRQGLINQPQHF. V gene TRBV18 combines with J gene TRBJ1-5, with 7 bases lining up with TRBD1. Losses at the gene ends were 4 bases for V and 3 bases for J; bases not matched to a gene: 6. CDR1 is KGHSH, CDR2 LQKENI, per germline. The CDR3 contains 15 residues.